This TCR beta chain was recorded in a study of early stage breast cancer tumors. Study-level background: Of around 15 invasive breast tumors, more than ten were hormone receptor-positive, HER2-negative.

The V end lost 6 bases, the J end lost 6 bases, and 12 bases lay between the germline ends. The CDR3 contains 12 residues. Germline CDR1 reads SNHLY; CDR2 reads FYNNEI. Clones were sequenced by immunoSEQ multiplex PCR, and TCRdb holds only the in-frame ones, with some missing. The sample includes roughly 30,000 clones, 80% of them seen just once. The V gene is TRBV2, the J gene TRBJ2-7, with D possibly being TRBD2 (6 bases). This receptor was obtained from a person aged 55-75 years with breast cancer. The specimen was blood. Here the CDR3 DNA reads TGTGCCAGCAGGGAGATTAGCGGCGAGCAGTACTTC. It specifies CASREISGEQYF.